The next 25 T cell receptor beta chains were all read from a single sample in a study of molecular identifiers for immune sequencing clone quantification. TCRdb analysed the PCR reads with MiXCR anew, one entry per CDR3 protein. The sample carries some 580,000 distinct CDR3 sequences, approximately 24% recorded once. Sequences were obtained from naive CD8+ T cells from blood, with Jurkat cell RNA spiked in. Regarding subset: FACS-sorted CD8+CD4-CCR7+CD45RA+ naive T cells. These receptors came from a human donor in good health. Some libraries in this study had Jurkat cell RNA spiked in.

For this clonotype: A clone one base away is much larger, so this may be a read error. The V and J genes are TRBV30 and TRBJ2-5; D is ambiguous. CDR1 and CDR2 from the germline V gene are GTSNPN and SVGIG (reference sequence). V was cut by 1 base and J by 1 base, with 7 bases left in between. CDR3 length: 13 residues. As DNA, the CDR3 is TGTGCCTGGAGTGACGGGTTCCAAGAGACCCAGTACTTC. Translation gives CAWSDGFQETQYF. Complete variable domain (other parts from reference TRBV30 and TRBJ2-5): SQTIHQWPATLVQPVGSPLSLECTVEGTSNPNLYWYRQAAGRGLQLLFYSVGIGQISSEVPQNLSASRPQDRQFILSSKKLLLSDSGFYLCAWSDGFQETQYFGPGTRLLVL.

Note on this clonotype: This may be a read error: a much more frequent sequence differs by one nucleotide. This chain uses TRBV20-1 with TRBJ2-3, with D possibly TRBD2 on 5 matching bases. V was shortened by 3 bases and J by 8 bases, with 21 bases between the two germline ends. The CDR3 loop spans 15 amino acids. The germline V gene encodes CDR1 DFQATT and CDR2 SNEGSKA (reference sequence). The CDR3 DNA sequence: TGCAGTGCTAGCCACCTCAAACGGGGTGGAGGTACGCAGTATTTT. Its protein product is CSASHLKRGGGTQYF.

The rearrangement uses TRBV27 and TRBJ1-2; tentatively, D is TRBD1 (5 bases). The CDR3 loop spans 13 amino acids. Trimming left V 6 bases short and J 4 bases short, with 12 bases between. The germline gives CDR1 MNHEY, CDR2 SMNVEV (reference sequence). The CDR3 coding sequence is TGTGCCAGCAGCCCGCAGGGCGTCTATGGCTACACCTTC. It yields the protein CASSPQGVYGYTF.

The rearrangement links TRBV30 to TRBJ2-1; D unclear. CDR3 length: 12 amino acids. Per the germline V gene, CDR1 is GTSNPN and CDR2 is SVGIG (reference sequence). V lost 3 bases, J lost 7 bases, and 10 bases lay in between. CDR3 nucleotides: TGTGCCTGGAGGGTACAATCGAATGAGCAGTTCTTC. The encoded protein is CAWRVQSNEQFF.

This clonotype was observed a handful of times. The chain links TRBV19 to TRBJ1-5; D is unresolved. With 5 bases removed from V and 6 bases from J, the gap between germline ends came to 8 bases. Germline values: CDR1 LNHDA, CDR2 SQIVND (reference sequence). CDR3 length equals 12 residues. CDR3 nucleotide sequence: TGTGCCAGTAGTTACGGCCGTCAGCCCCAGCATTTT. Protein product: CASSYGRQPQHF.

This clonotype was recorded many times. This rearrangement joins TRBV10-3 to TRBJ2-6; 7 nucleotides agree with TRBD1. The CDR3 loop spans 16 amino acids. The V and J ends lost 6 bases and 0 bases, in that order; junction bases with no gene match: 5. Germline loops: CDR1 ENHRY, CDR2 SYGVKD. CDR3 in amino acids: CAIRTTGNSGANVLTF. CDR3 bases: TGTGCCATCAGGACGACAGGGAACTCTGGGGCCAACGTCCTGACTTTC.

This chain links TRBV19 with TRBJ2-1; D might be TRBD2 (6 bases). Between the trimmed V and J ends, which lost 4 bases and 1 base, there was a span of 11 bases. CDR1 and CDR2 from the germline V gene are LNHDA and SQIVND (reference sequence). The CDR3 has 15 residues. CDR3 amino acids: CASSTGLRSYNEQFF. In DNA form, the CDR3 reads TGTGCCAGTAGTACGGGACTCAGATCCTACAATGAGCAGTTCTTC.

The chain joins TRBV12-2 to TRBJ2-7. TRBV12-2 is a known pseudogene. The CDR3 contains 15 residues. The CDR3: CASRLALWGDNEQYF. As DNA, the CDR3 is TGTGCAAGTCGCCTCGCACTTTGGGGTGATAACGAGCAGTACTTC.

This clonotype was seen a handful of times. The junction does not match germline at one end; this may be a read error. V and J are TRBV7-9 and TRBJ2-7; D tentatively reads TRBD1 or TRBD2 (5 bases each). Germline V lookup: CDR1 SEHNR, CDR2 FQNEAQ (reference sequence). The CDR3 spans 16 residues. This CDR3 reads CASSLAGTGPSGERYF. The CDR3 DNA reads TGTGCCAGCAGCTTAGCGGGGACGGGACCCTCGGGCGAGCGGTACTTC.

As concerns this clonotype: Germline is not matched at one junction end, which may reflect a read error. The chain's CDR3 is CTSSISPGQPYNEQFF. For the CDR3, the DNA is TGTACCAGTAGTATTAGTCCCGGACAGCCCTACAATGAGCAGTTCTTC. This chain joins TRBV19 and TRBJ2-1, with TRBD1 as a possible D gene (6 bases). The CDR3 runs 16 residues. CDR1 LNHDA and CDR2 SQIVND come from the germline V gene (reference sequence).

Note on this clonotype: This could be a read error, since a much larger clone is one nucleotide away. V usage is TRBV19 and J usage is TRBJ1-5; no reliable D call. V shed 3 bases and J shed 3 bases, with 12 bases lying between them. CDR1 is LNHDA and CDR2 is SQIVND in the germline V gene (reference sequence). This CDR3 comprises 15 residues. CDR3 sequence reads: CASSMASVFNQPQHF. As DNA, the CDR3 is TGTGCCAGTAGTATGGCCTCAGTTTTCAATCAGCCCCAGCATTTT.

In regard to this clonotype: A much larger clonotype is one base distant, so this may be a read error. V gene TRBV6-2 or TRBV6-3 combines with J gene TRBJ2-7, with D perhaps TRBD1 (5 bases). This CDR3 has 13 amino acids. From germline, CDR1 is MNHEY and CDR2 SVGEGT. V lost 2 bases and J 6 bases, leaving 11 bases between the germline ends. This chain's CDR3 is CASSYGAGFEQYF. In DNA form, the CDR3 reads TGTGCCAGCAGTTACGGGGCAGGGTTCGAGCAGTACTTC.

This clonotype was counted many times. This chain connects TRBV7-9 to TRBJ2-7; D not certain. The germline gives CDR1 SEHNR, CDR2 FQNEAQ (reference sequence). Trimming took 5 bases from V and 2 from J, leaving 16 bases between them. CDR3 length equals 15 residues. CDR3 residues: CASSLRTGPPYEQYF. CDR3 DNA: TGTGCCAGCAGCCTTCGTACCGGGCCTCCCTACGAGCAGTACTTC. Combining the CDR3 with reference TRBV7-9 and TRBJ2-7 gives the whole variable domain DTGVSQNPRHKITKRGQNVTFRCDPISEHNRLYWYRQTLGQGPEFLTYFQNEAQLEKSRLLSDRFSAERPKGSFSTLEIQRTEQGDSAMYLCASSLRTGPPYEQYFGPGTRLTVT.

Note on this clonotype: A much bigger clone sits one base away, suggesting this may be a read error. The CDR3: CASSQAELTTVTQYF. The CDR3 DNA reads as TGTGCCAGCTCACAAGCGGAACTCACTACGGTTACGCAGTATTTT. The V and J genes are TRBV18 and TRBJ2-3; a possible D gene is TRBD2 (5 bases). The CDR3 covers 15 residues. The ends were cut back, 4 bases at V and 8 bases at J, with 19 bases in the middle. Germline CDR1 KGHSH, CDR2 LQKENI.

This clonotype was seen at least ten times. The genes are TRBV7-9 and TRBJ1-3; possible D gene TRBD1, 6 bases. The CDR3 spans 15 residues. V was trimmed by 4 bases and J by 2 bases, leaving 12 bases between them. Germline CDR1 is SEHNR and CDR2 is FQNEAQ (reference sequence). CDR3 in amino acids: CASSWNREAGNTIYF. CDR3 DNA sequence: TGTGCCAGCAGCTGGAACAGGGAGGCTGGAAACACCATATATTTT.

On this clonotype itself: A much larger clone sits a single nucleotide away, making a read error possible. This rearrangement joins TRBV7-9 to TRBJ2-7; D possibly uses TRBD1 or TRBD2 (5 bases each). V lost 5 bases, J lost 2 bases, and 22 bases lay in between. The CDR3 is made up of 17 amino acids. Germline loops: CDR1 SEHNR, CDR2 FQNEAQ (reference sequence). In nucleotides, the CDR3 is TGTGCCAGCAGCGCCGCCGGGGAGCAGGGAAGGCCCTACGAGCAGTACTTC. Residues: CASSAAGEQGRPYEQYF.

In regard to this clonotype: A much larger clonotype is one base distant, so this may be a read error. This chain links TRBV20-1 with TRBJ2-7; 10 nucleotides agree with TRBD2. Germline V gene sequence: CDR1 DFQATT, CDR2 SNEGSKA (reference sequence). CDR3 length: 12 residues. This CDR3 is CGTTSGKHEQYF. CDR3 in DNA: TGCGGCACTACTAGCGGGAAGCACGAGCAGTACTTC.

This clonotype was recorded at least ten times. V and J are TRBV5-1 and TRBJ2-7, with a possible D match to TRBD1 (6 bases). V gave up 2 bases and J gave up 4 bases, with 22 bases separating them. Germline CDR1 SGHRS, CDR2 YFSETQ. The CDR3 runs to 17 residues. CDR3 nucleotides: TGCGCCAGCAGCTTTGGACAGAGCACGGCCTTCTCTTACGAGCAGTACTTC. This translates into CASSFGQSTAFSYEQYF.

This clonotype was seen repeatedly, ten times or more. The rearrangement links TRBV18 to TRBJ2-7; D could derive from TRBD1 or TRBD2 (7 bases each). Trimming pared 8 bases from V and 7 bases from J, leaving 18 bases between. This CDR3 contains 13 residues. Germline V gives CDR1 KGHSH, CDR2 LQKENI. In nucleotides, the CDR3 is TGTGCCAGCAGTCCAGGGGGGGTGAGAGAGCAGTACTTC. This encodes CASSPGGVREQYF. The full variable domain, in which reference TRBV18 and TRBJ2-7 provide the parts outside the CDR3, is NAGVMQNPRHLVRRRGQEARLRCSPMKGHSHVYWYRQLPEEGLKFMVYLQKENIIDESGMPKERFSAEFPKEGPSILRIQQVVRGDSAAYFCASSPGGVREQYFGPGTRLTVT.

The rearrangement links TRBV7-9 to TRBJ1-2, with D possibly TRBD1 on 5 matching bases. The CDR3 covers 14 residues. Germline-derived CDR1 and CDR2 are SEHNR and FQNEAQ (reference sequence). V was cut by 1 base and J by 3 bases, with 9 bases left in between. As DNA, the CDR3 is TGTGCCAGCAGCTTAGGTACAGGCCACTATGGCTACACCTTC. This gives the protein CASSLGTGHYGYTF. The whole variable domain, filled in from reference TRBV7-9 and TRBJ1-2, reads DTGVSQNPRHKITKRGQNVTFRCDPISEHNRLYWYRQTLGQGPEFLTYFQNEAQLEKSRLLSDRFSAERPKGSFSTLEIQRTEQGDSAMYLCASSLGTGHYGYTFGSGTRLTVV.

The chain joins TRBV2 to TRBJ2-1; TRBD1 agrees at 11 bases. With V trimmed by 4 bases and J by 6 bases, 5 bases remained unmatched. This CDR3 is built from 15 residues. Germline V lookup: CDR1 SNHLY, CDR2 FYNNEI. CDR3: CASSVGDRGSNEQFF. In DNA form, the CDR3 reads TGTGCCAGCAGTGTAGGGGACAGGGGGTCCAATGAGCAGTTCTTC.

On this clonotype itself: This sequence may be a read error, since a much larger clone differs from it by one base. The chain recombines TRBV6-2 or TRBV6-3 with TRBJ1-1, with 11 bases that match TRBD1. Losses at the gene ends were 8 bases for V and 3 bases for J; bases not matched to a gene: 5. The CDR3 runs to 14 residues. Looked up from germline, CDR1 is MNHEY and CDR2 is SVGEGT. CDR3 coding DNA: TGTGCCAGCTGGGACAGGGGGACAGACACTGAAGCTTTCTTT. It yields the protein CASWDRGTDTEAFF.

In the case of this clonotype: A much larger clone is a single base away; this may be a read error. The chain carries TRBV7-2 and TRBJ2-3, with D maybe TRBD2 (5 bases). This CDR3 region has 16 residues. CDR1 is SGHTA, CDR2 FQGNSA, per germline. The CDR3 here is CASSAEPGSHPDMQYF. In DNA form, the CDR3 reads TGTGCCAGCAGTGCAGAACCGGGATCCCACCCAGATATGCAGTATTTT. Together with reference TRBV7-2 and TRBJ2-3, the CDR3 gives the full variable domain: GAGVSQSPSNKVTEKGKDVELRCDPISGHTALYWYRQSLGQGLEFLIYFQGNSAPDKSGLPSDRFSAERTGGSVSTLTIQRTQQEDSAVYLCASSAEPGSHPDMQYFGPGTRLTVL.

This rearrangement joins TRBV14 to TRBJ2-7; D ambiguous. From germline, CDR1 is SGHDN and CDR2 FVKESK. Trimming shortened V by 6 bases and J by 0 bases, and 12 bases separated the two germline ends. This CDR3 comprises 14 residues. The CDR3 nucleotides are TGTGCCAGCAGGCGTACAGACGACTCCTACGAGCAGTACTTC. Translated: CASRRTDDSYEQYF. Supplemented by reference TRBV14 and TRBJ2-7, the full variable domain reads EAGVTQFPSHSVIEKGQTVTLRCDPISGHDNLYWYRRVMGKEIKFLLHFVKESKQDESGMPNNRFLAERTGGTYSTLKVQPAELEDSGVYFCASRRTDDSYEQYFGPGTRLTVT.

This clonotype has at least ten counts. The chain has TRBV27 and TRBJ2-7; D is undetermined. CDR1 MNHEY and CDR2 SMNVEV come from the germline V gene (reference sequence). This CDR3 has 13 amino acids. The V end was cut by 5 bases, the J end by 1 base, with 9 bases between. The CDR3 is CASSVPGSYEQYF. In DNA, the CDR3 is TGTGCCAGCAGTGTTCCCGGGTCCTACGAGCAGTACTTC.